This TCR beta chain is drawn from a study of blood T cell repertoires in COVID-19 (TCRdb year 2020). Notes on the research overall: Collaborator samples came from the United States, Italy and Spain and covered acute and convalescent phases of COVID-19. The repertoires were released in a freely available public database intended as a resource for research on the immune response to SARS-CoV-2. The sample metadata nearly always contained a de-identified subject ID, COVID-19 status, age in years and sex. The samples were drawn from the first 160 participants of the ongoing ImmuneRACE study and from 950 to 1,500 subjects provided by 6 global collaborators. Where available, HLA class I and class II types were obtained from metadata supplied by the sample provider rather than from assay-based typing. The material from the prospective study consisted of cDNA or gDNA derived from T cells, B-cell-depleted T cells, or PBMCs. Subjects who had been exposed to COVID-19, were actively infected with it, or had recovered from it provided the deeply sampled blood TCRbeta repertoires that made up the dataset. Overall study results and their limits: The quantity of clinical and demographic metadata differed by source and by participant and was supplied without curation.

Participants in the prospective study were aged about 18 to 95 years, lived in about two dozen United States geographic areas, and enrolled through a virtual design. In the prospective study, participants were assigned to cohorts based on the clinical history participants reported in a screening survey and a study questionnaire. Each participant in the prospective study had whole blood, serum and a nasopharyngeal or oropharyngeal swab collected by mobile phlebotomists. Prospective study participants could optionally give additional blood draws and questionnaires over an approximately two-month period. Before DNA extraction, prospective study blood samples were shipped either frozen or at room temperature. The germline V gene specifies SGDLS as CDR1 and YYNGEE as CDR2. V gives up 4 bases and J gives up 0 bases, and the segment between their germline ends measures 14 bases. The CDR3 goes from the cysteine to the phenylalanine over 15 residues. Of all the DNA, just the CDR3 is kept, 45 bases in frame from base 1.

TCRbeta CDR3 regions were amplified from genomic DNA using the immunoSEQ Assay, a bias-controlled multiplex PCR. The study's processing was this. Nucleated cell counts per sample were estimated from amplification of reference gene primers within the assay. To quantify the absolute abundance of each unique TCRbeta CDR3 rearrangement, sequence reads were collapsed and filtered. Productive Simpson clonality was computed per sample as the square root of Simpson's diversity index over productive rearrangements. TCRdb limited this immuneACCESS table to in-frame rearrangements with V and J called. A share of clones is missing; checked studies link under half to unresolved V genes, and the rest is unexplained. For V, J and clone size, that table is used; D and trimming come from the DNA. Within this sample are about 180,000 clones, with 89% of them counted one time only. Under 3% of the sample lies in the top ten.

As concerns this clone: The target of this receptor is not known. There are no base qualities to consult, and no much larger clone falls within one base.

This sequence was found in a woman aged 40-49 years with acute COVID-19. Recombination connected TRBV9 to TRBJ2-7; the D gene is possibly TRBD2, with 6 bases matching. The sample consisted of PBMCs or T cells enriched from blood (not recorded which). This receptor carries the CDR3 CASSYAQGGSYEQYF. The sequenced DNA is TGTGCCAGCAGCTACGCGCAGGGAGGCTCCTACGAGCAGTACTTC.